This is a list of T cell receptor beta chains from one sample in a study of shared clonotypes between healthy human individuals. The data were produced by immunoSEQ multiplex PCR, yet TCRdb's version contains in-frame clones alone and is incomplete. Among 950,000 to 1,200,000 clones listed, 70% to 80% were seen once. The sample comprised memory CD4+ T cells from PBMCs. The origin of the receptors is a man between 18 and 35 years old in good health. Some clones in this sample may be carry-over from other donors' samples. Both conserved end residues are part of each CDR3. D genes are given only for firm matches. The size of a clone is reported for some rows only, either as once, few or many, or as a class for expanded clones.

d_gene: TRBD1; j_gene: TRBJ1-2; v_gene: TRBV28; abundance: NA; CDR3aa: CASKRTGASLGYGYTF; CDR3nt: TGTGCCAGCAAGAGGACAGGGGCATCCCTAGGCTATGGCTACACCTTC
d_gene: NA; j_gene: TRBJ2-5; v_gene: TRBV2; abundance: NA; CDR3aa: CASSEELVKYRETQYF; CDR3nt: TGTGCCAGCAGTGAGGAACTAGTAAAATATCGAGAGACCCAGTACTTC
d_gene: TRBD1; j_gene: TRBJ1-6; v_gene: TRBV25-1; abundance: NA; CDR3aa: CASSGDRGQSPLHF; CDR3nt: TGTGCCAGCAGTGGGGACAGGGGGCAATCACCCCTCCACTTT
d_gene: NA; j_gene: TRBJ1-4; v_gene: TRBV19; abundance: NA; CDR3aa: CASSIAGAGEKLFF; CDR3nt: TGTGCCAGTAGTATCGCAGGGGCTGGTGAAAAACTGTTTTTT
d_gene: NA; j_gene: TRBJ2-3; v_gene: TRBV5-4; abundance: NA; CDR3aa: CASSGGLTDTDTQYF; CDR3nt: TGTGCCAGCAGCGGGGGACTGACCGACACAGATACGCAGTATTTT
d_gene: NA; j_gene: TRBJ1-5; v_gene: TRBV5-1; abundance: NA; CDR3aa: CASSLDQGDGQPQHF; CDR3nt: TGCGCCAGCAGCTTGGATCAGGGAGACGGTCAGCCCCAGCATTTT
d_gene: NA; j_gene: TRBJ2-3; v_gene: TRBV11-2; abundance: once; CDR3aa: CASSLGLNLGTDTQYF; CDR3nt: TGTGCCAGCAGCTTAGGGTTAAATCTGGGTACAGATACGCAGTATTTT
d_gene: NA; j_gene: TRBJ2-1; v_gene: TRBV18; abundance: few; CDR3aa: CASSPLSTYNEQFF; CDR3nt: TGTGCCAGCTCACCACTGTCCACCTACAATGAGCAGTTCTTC
d_gene: NA; j_gene: TRBJ1-2; v_gene: TRBV28; abundance: NA; CDR3aa: CASSLEVGGYTF; CDR3nt: TGTGCCAGCAGTCTCGAAGTAGGTGGCTACACCTTC
d_gene: NA; j_gene: TRBJ2-3; v_gene: TRBV4-3; abundance: NA; CDR3aa: CASSQGGAFSTDTQYF; CDR3nt: TGCGCCAGCAGCCAAGGAGGAGCATTTAGCACAGATACGCAGTATTTT
d_gene: TRBD2; j_gene: TRBJ2-7; v_gene: TRBV5-1; abundance: NA; CDR3aa: CASSLHGTSGEQYF; CDR3nt: TGCGCCAGCAGCTTGCACGGGACTAGCGGAGAGCAGTACTTC
d_gene: NA; j_gene: TRBJ1-4; v_gene: TRBV6-1; abundance: once; CDR3aa: CASSEDLRAATNEKLFF; CDR3nt: TGTGCCAGCAGTGAAGATCTACGGGCAGCAACTAATGAAAAACTGTTTTTT
d_gene: TRBD1; j_gene: TRBJ2-7; v_gene: TRBV28; abundance: NA; CDR3aa: CASTTKRPGGAGEQYF; CDR3nt: TGTGCCAGCACCACAAAGAGGCCAGGGGGCGCGGGCGAGCAGTACTTC
d_gene: TRBD1; j_gene: TRBJ1-4; v_gene: TRBV5-1; abundance: NA; CDR3aa: CASSQLTGTGEKLFF; CDR3nt: TGCGCCAGCAGCCAGCTAACCGGGACAGGAGAAAAACTGTTTTTT
d_gene: NA; j_gene: TRBJ2-1; v_gene: TRBV29-1; abundance: NA; CDR3aa: CSVDPGGGNEQFF; CDR3nt: TGCAGCGTTGATCCCGGTGGAGGGAATGAGCAGTTCTTC
d_gene: NA; j_gene: TRBJ2-7; v_gene: TRBV7-9; abundance: NA; CDR3aa: CASSWDLEQYF; CDR3nt: TGTGCCAGCAGCTGGGACCTCGAGCAGTACTTC
d_gene: NA; j_gene: TRBJ1-3; v_gene: TRBV19; abundance: NA; CDR3aa: CASTPPSGNTIYF; CDR3nt: TGTGCCAGTACCCCCCCCTCTGGAAACACCATATATTTT
d_gene: NA; j_gene: TRBJ2-3; v_gene: TRBV11-2; abundance: once; CDR3aa: CASSDSRGGDTQYF; CDR3nt: TGTGCCAGCAGCGACTCGCGGGGAGGAGATACGCAGTATTTT
d_gene: NA; j_gene: TRBJ1-5; v_gene: TRBV18; abundance: NA; CDR3aa: CASSPGAYQPQHF; CDR3nt: TGTGCCAGCTCACCAGGGGCGTATCAGCCCCAGCATTTT
d_gene: NA; j_gene: TRBJ2-3; v_gene: TRBV19; abundance: once; CDR3aa: CASSPQGRDTQYF; CDR3nt: TGTGCCAGTAGTCCCCAGGGCAGGGATACGCAGTATTTT
d_gene: TRBD2; j_gene: TRBJ2-7; v_gene: TRBV4-2; abundance: NA; CDR3aa: CASSRGLADSYEQYF; CDR3nt: TGTGCCAGCAGCCGCGGGCTAGCGGATTCCTACGAGCAGTACTTC
d_gene: TRBD1; j_gene: TRBJ1-2; v_gene: TRBV28; abundance: few; CDR3aa: CASSVRDSLNYGYTF; CDR3nt: TGTGCCAGCAGTGTTCGGGACAGCCTTAACTATGGCTACACCTTC
d_gene: TRBD1; j_gene: TRBJ1-5; v_gene: TRBV28; abundance: few; CDR3aa: CASSLPGTERNQPQHF; CDR3nt: TGTGCCAGCAGCCTCCCTGGGACAGAGCGCAATCAGCCCCAGCATTTT
d_gene: TRBD2; j_gene: TRBJ2-7; v_gene: TRBV10-3; abundance: once; CDR3aa: CATLGLAGSYEQYF; CDR3nt: TGTGCCACCCTAGGGCTAGCGGGCTCCTACGAGCAGTACTTC
d_gene: NA; j_gene: TRBJ2-5; v_gene: TRBV5-8; abundance: NA; CDR3aa: CASPTASQETQYF; CDR3nt: TGTGCCAGCCCGACGGCTAGCCAAGAGACCCAGTACTTC
d_gene: TRBD1; j_gene: TRBJ1-3; v_gene: TRBV30; abundance: NA; CDR3aa: CAWSADRGLDTIYF; CDR3nt: TGTGCCTGGAGTGCTGACAGGGGGCTTGACACCATATATTTT
d_gene: NA; j_gene: TRBJ2-5; v_gene: TRBV7-9; abundance: NA; CDR3aa: CASSYGAQETQYF; CDR3nt: TGTGCCAGCAGCTACGGAGCACAAGAGACCCAGTACTTC
d_gene: NA; j_gene: TRBJ1-4; v_gene: TRBV4-3; abundance: NA; CDR3aa: CASSQDRGHDEKLFF; CDR3nt: TGCGCCAGCAGCCAAGACCGGGGGCATGATGAAAAACTGTTTTTT
d_gene: TRBD1; j_gene: TRBJ2-3; v_gene: TRBV10-3; abundance: NA; CDR3aa: CAISVTGITDTQYF; CDR3nt: TGTGCCATCAGTGTGACAGGGATCACAGATACGCAGTATTTT
d_gene: NA; j_gene: TRBJ2-7; v_gene: TRBV6-1; abundance: once; CDR3aa: CASRKADRSYEQYF; CDR3nt: TGTGCCAGCAGAAAAGCGGACAGAAGCTACGAGCAGTACTTC
d_gene: TRBD2; j_gene: TRBJ2-5; v_gene: TRBV7-9; abundance: once; CDR3aa: CASSLGQGGQETQYF; CDR3nt: TGTGCCAGCAGCTTAGGGCAGGGAGGGCAGGAGACCCAGTACTTC
d_gene: NA; j_gene: TRBJ1-1; v_gene: TRBV7-8; abundance: NA; CDR3aa: CASSDWGGNTEAFF; CDR3nt: TGTGCCAGCAGCGACTGGGGGGGGAACACTGAAGCTTTCTTT
d_gene: NA; j_gene: TRBJ2-5; v_gene: TRBV9; abundance: NA; CDR3aa: CASSVTSKETQYF; CDR3nt: TGTGCCAGCAGCGTGACTAGTAAAGAGACCCAGTACTTC
d_gene: NA; j_gene: TRBJ2-5; v_gene: TRBV25-1; abundance: NA; CDR3aa: CASSEFTGAEETQYF; CDR3nt: TGTGCCAGCAGTGAATTCACGGGGGCGGAGGAGACCCAGTACTTC
d_gene: TRBD2; j_gene: TRBJ2-5; v_gene: TRBV30; abundance: NA; CDR3aa: CAWTGGRETQYF; CDR3nt: TGTGCCTGGACCGGGGGGAGGGAGACCCAGTACTTC
d_gene: NA; j_gene: TRBJ1-1; v_gene: TRBV2; abundance: NA; CDR3aa: CASSATGDTEAFF; CDR3nt: TGTGCCAGCAGCGCGACGGGGGACACTGAAGCTTTCTTT
d_gene: TRBD1; j_gene: TRBJ2-4; v_gene: TRBV28; abundance: NA; CDR3aa: CASSSSGTGPKNIQYF; CDR3nt: TGTGCCAGCAGCTCCTCCGGGACAGGGCCCAAAAACATTCAGTACTTC
d_gene: NA; j_gene: TRBJ2-1; v_gene: TRBV5-1; abundance: NA; CDR3aa: CASSLDPGPQVNEQFF; CDR3nt: TGCGCCAGCAGCTTGGATCCCGGACCCCAGGTGAATGAGCAGTTCTTC
d_gene: NA; j_gene: TRBJ2-3; v_gene: TRBV5-1; abundance: NA; CDR3aa: CASSLAVDTFTDTQYF; CDR3nt: TGCGCCAGCAGCTTGGCCGTTGACACGTTCACAGATACGCAGTATTTT